The 20 T cell receptor beta chains listed next were all sequenced from one sample in a study of identical twins. TCRdb recomputed calls from the 5' RACE reads with MiXCR, one row per CDR3 protein. The table has under 900,000 distinct CDR3 sequences, 15% to 20% seen once. These same records also appear under a second study, on T cells expressing NK-cell markers.

The sequenced sample was PBMCs. The receptor set was obtained from a young woman in good health.

This chain links TRBV20-1 with TRBJ2-1, with unresolved D. CDR1 is DFQATT, CDR2 SNEGSKA, per germline (reference sequence). The V end lost 5 bases, the J end lost 6 bases, and 17 bases lay between the germline ends. The CDR3 is 14 residues long. The chain's CDR3 is CSARYRVRANEQFF. CDR3 coding DNA: TGCAGTGCTCGGTACAGAGTAAGGGCCAATGAGCAGTTCTTC.

The chain combines TRBV12-3 or TRBV12-4 with TRBJ1-2; 10 bases align to TRBD1. The trim removed 6 bases at V and 4 bases at J, leaving 5 bases unmatched. The CDR3 covers 14 residues. The CDR3 nucleotides read TGTGCCAGCAGCCGACAGGGGGCGTCCTATGGCTACACCTTC. Protein sequence: CASSRQGASYGYTF.

V usage is TRBV7-9 and J usage is TRBJ2-3; D might be TRBD2 (6 bases). Looked up from germline, CDR1 is SEHNR and CDR2 is FQNEAQ (reference sequence). The CDR3 covers 15 residues. V lost 3 bases and J 2 bases, leaving 12 bases between the germline ends. The CDR3 spells CASSFWDSTTDTQYF. CDR3 nucleotides: TGTGCCAGCAGCTTTTGGGACTCCACCACAGATACGCAGTATTTT.

V and J are TRBV6-1 and TRBJ2-1, with TRBD2 identical over 16 bases. Germline CDR1 reads MNHNS; CDR2 reads SASEGT. Unmatched junction bases numbered 1, after V lost 6 bases and J lost 2 bases. This CDR3 contains 16 residues. CDR3 loop: CASRGTSGGAYNEQFF. DNA for the CDR3: TGTGCCAGCAGGGGGACTAGCGGGGGGGCCTACAATGAGCAGTTCTTC.

The table lists this clonotype with a few counts. The chain couples TRBV24-1 to TRBJ2-2; D gene uncertain. The CDR3 consists of 13 residues. V lost 6 bases, J lost 4 bases, and 8 bases lay in between. The germline V gene has CDR1 KGHDR and CDR2 SFDVKD. The CDR3 sequence is CATSTTSTGELFF. The CDR3 coding sequence is TGTGCCACCAGTACTACTTCCACCGGGGAGCTGTTTTTT.

This clonotype was counted a few times. The gene calls are TRBV18 and TRBJ2-5; D is unresolved. The CDR3 runs to 14 residues. With 1 base removed from V and 4 bases from J, the gap between germline ends came to 10 bases. Germline CDR1 and CDR2: KGHSH and LQKENI. CDR3: CASSPLRNIETQYF. Written as DNA, the CDR3 is TGTGCCAGCTCACCACTTAGAAATATAGAGACCCAGTACTTC.

This clonotype appeared a few times. The chain employs TRBV7-2 and TRBJ1-2; D is undetermined. There are 15 residues in the CDR3. CDR1 is SGHTA, CDR2 FQGNSA, per germline. Trimming took off 2 bases at V and 7 bases at J, with 17 bases between the two ends. In DNA, the CDR3 is TGTGCCAGCAGCTTATCTACCCAAAAGAACCGTGGCTACACCTTC. This translates into CASSLSTQKNRGYTF.

Only a few counts were recorded for this clonotype. V usage is TRBV7-2 and J usage is TRBJ2-7, with D possibly being TRBD2 (5 bases). The CDR3 runs to 13 residues. V was cut by 5 bases and J by 2 bases, with 10 bases left in between. Germline CDR1 reads SGHTA; CDR2 reads FQGNSA. The CDR3 protein is CASSMEAPYEQYF. DNA of the CDR3: TGTGCCAGCAGCATGGAGGCACCCTACGAGCAGTACTTC.

The V call is TRBV20-1, the J call TRBJ2-1; the D call may be TRBD1 or TRBD2 (5 bases each). V was clipped by 3 bases and J by 6 bases, with 15 bases between them. The CDR3 runs to 14 residues. Germline V gene data show CDR1 as DFQATT and CDR2 as SNEGSKA (reference sequence). CDR3: CSASRGVGSNEQFF. CDR3 bases: TGCAGTGCTAGTCGGGGCGTTGGATCCAATGAGCAGTTCTTC.

This clonotype was seen ten or more times. V and J are TRBV9 and TRBJ2-2, with TRBD2 matching 10 bases. V was clipped by 5 bases and J by 1 base; unmatched bases: 11. The CDR3 loop spans 18 amino acids. CDR1 is SGDLS and CDR2 is YYNGEE in the germline V gene. The CDR3 DNA reads as TGTGCCAGCAGTGACCTCCTAGCGGGGGCCTTGAACACCGGGGAGCTGTTTTTT. Protein sequence: CASSDLLAGALNTGELFF.

The chain carries TRBV10-3 and TRBJ2-5; 8 nucleotides match TRBD1. CDR3 length equals 16 residues. Unmatched junction bases numbered 11, after V lost 2 bases and J lost 6 bases. Germline lookup yields CDR1 ENHRY and CDR2 SYGVKD. The CDR3 loop reads CAISEPQDRVGKTQYF. The CDR3 DNA is TGTGCCATCAGTGAGCCTCAGGACAGGGTCGGAAAGACCCAGTACTTC.

V usage is TRBV11-2 and J usage is TRBJ2-7; D is ambiguous. The ends were cut back, 4 bases at V and 3 bases at J, with 10 bases in the middle. Germline CDR1 reads SGHAT; CDR2 reads FQNNGV. The CDR3 has 13 amino acids. CDR3 nucleotide sequence: TGTGCCAGCAGCTCCAGAGTGATCTACGAGCAGTACTTC. The encoded protein is CASSSRVIYEQYF. Supplemented by reference TRBV11-2 and TRBJ2-7, the full variable domain reads EAGVAQSPRYKIIEKRQSVAFWCNPISGHATLYWYQQILGQGPKLLIQFQNNGVVDDSQLPKDRFSAERLKGVDSTLKIQPAKLEDSAVYLCASSSRVIYEQYFGPGTRLTVT.

The chain uses TRBV7-9 and TRBJ2-2; tentatively, D is TRBD1 (8 bases). The ends were cut back, 4 bases at V and 5 bases at J, with 20 bases in the middle. The CDR3 has 17 residues. Germline V gives CDR1 SEHNR, CDR2 FQNEAQ (reference sequence). In DNA form, the CDR3 reads TGTGCCAGCAGCTCCAGCCTACAGGGGGGGTTTACCGGGGAGCTGTTTTTT. It specifies CASSSSLQGGFTGELFF.

V usage is TRBV30 and J usage is TRBJ2-3, with TRBD2 identical over 10 bases. The CDR3 sequence is 15 residues long. Trimming at V came to 1 base and at J to 4 bases, leaving 5 bases not matched to a gene. Per germline, CDR1 GTSNPN and CDR2 SVGIG (reference sequence). CDR3 protein: CAWSAGLAMADTQYF. The CDR3 DNA reads as TGTGCCTGGAGTGCGGGACTAGCGATGGCAGATACGCAGTATTTT.

This chain links TRBV6-1 with TRBJ2-1, with D perhaps TRBD1 (8 bases). This CDR3 region has 15 residues. Germline V gives CDR1 MNHNS, CDR2 SASEGT. The ends were cut back, 8 bases at V and 7 bases at J, with 21 bases in the middle. The CDR3 loop is CASVGQGGIWNEQFF. The CDR3 DNA reads as TGTGCCAGCGTCGGACAGGGAGGGATTTGGAATGAGCAGTTCTTC.

J is TRBJ2-1 and V is TRBV7-9; D is uncertain. Trimming took off 0 bases at V and 10 bases at J, with 7 bases between the two ends. Germline assignment: CDR1 SEHNR and CDR2 FQNEAQ (reference sequence). The length of the CDR3 is 12 residues. CDR3 in DNA: TGTGCCAGCAGCTTAGCCGCCCCAGAGCAGTTCTTC. Its translation is CASSLAAPEQFF. Complete variable domain (other parts from reference TRBV7-9 and TRBJ2-1): DTGVSQNPRHKITKRGQNVTFRCDPISEHNRLYWYRQTLGQGPEFLTYFQNEAQLEKSRLLSDRFSAERPKGSFSTLEIQRTEQGDSAMYLCASSLAAPEQFFGPGTRLTVL.

The chain is built from TRBV11-2 and TRBJ2-1; D uncertain. CDR3 length: 14 residues. The germline V and J ends were trimmed by 8 bases and 6 bases, with 17 bases remaining between them. CDR1 is SGHAT, CDR2 FQNNGV, per germline. This chain's CDR3 is CASLPVPVANEQFF. As DNA, the CDR3 is TGTGCCAGCCTACCGGTCCCCGTCGCCAATGAGCAGTTCTTC.

In its sample, this clonotype was seen many times. The rearrangement uses TRBV7-2 and TRBJ2-7; D unclear. V was trimmed by 3 bases and J by 3 bases, leaving 12 bases between them. The CDR3 has 14 residues. Germline CDR1 reads SGHTA; CDR2 reads FQGNSA. CDR3 loop: CASSFRRNRYEQYF. The CDR3 nucleotides read TGTGCCAGCAGCTTTAGACGGAACCGCTACGAGCAGTACTTC.

This clonotype came up a few times. The chain is built from TRBV20-1 and TRBJ2-2; 7 positions agree with TRBD1. Germline loops: CDR1 DFQATT, CDR2 SNEGSKA (reference sequence). The CDR3 loop spans 15 amino acids. After removal of 1 base from V and 6 bases from J, the junction contained 8 bases not matched to a gene. Written as DNA, the CDR3 is TGCAGTGCTAGAGCGACAGGGTTGGTTCCCGGGGAGCTGTTTTTT. This sequence encodes CSARATGLVPGELFF.

This clonotype was observed many times. The gene calls are TRBV10-3 and TRBJ2-1; D not certain. Trimming left V 4 bases short and J 6 bases short, with 16 bases between. Germline CDR1 is ENHRY and CDR2 is SYGVKD. The CDR3 is made up of 15 amino acids. The CDR3 loop reads CAISALPITGNEQFF. In DNA, the CDR3 is TGTGCCATCAGTGCCCTCCCAATTACGGGCAATGAGCAGTTCTTC.